This T cell receptor (beta chain) was obtained from a study of cytomegalovirus exposure and HLA in healthy donors. Study overall: A data release that came early held approximately 85 million unique TCRs from HLA-typed donors.

Primers for the PCR totalled 60 Vbeta and 13 Jbeta. Source study methods: Tens of millions of unique TCR beta chains, approximately 11 million of them shared, were counted by a later analysis. The assay was immunoSEQ multiplex PCR, and TCRdb's table has in-frame clones only and misses some. The V and J calls and clone size are taken from that table; D and trimming were inferred from the DNA. The sample has approximately 140,000 clones, around 74% seen once; the top ten hold roughly 6.8%. Germline V gene lookup returns CDR1 SGHNT and CDR2 YYREEE (reference sequence). The V gene end was trimmed by 0 bases and the J gene end by 5 bases; junction bases not matched to a gene: 7. This CDR3 contains 15 residues. Study observations and caveats: Accurate predictions that matched the HLA-A and HLA-B alleles of most subjects were reportedly made from TCR beta sequences. Being indistinguishable, some V segments were excluded, TRBV6-2 and TRBV6-3 among them.

This clone was detected only a few times. What it binds is unknown. The receptor comes from a man aged 50 to 60 in good health and CMV-seropositive. Material: PBMCs. The chain uses TRBV5-4 and TRBJ2-5; 7 bases are a match to TRBD2. Here the CDR3 reads CASSLGNIGRETQYF. In DNA form, the CDR3 reads TGTGCCAGCAGCTTGGGAAACATCGGGAGGGAGACCCAGTACTTC.